This T cell receptor (beta chain) originates from a study of OX40 agonist ivuxolimab in advanced cancers. About the research overall: Partial responses occurred in Three dose-escalation patients, one with hepatocellular carcinoma and two with cutaneous melanoma.

Generated by immunoSEQ multiplex PCR, the TCRdb table keeps only in-frame clones and is missing some. The table records tens of thousands of clones, around 87% of them present only once. This clonotype originated in an adult with an advanced solid tumor such as melanoma, head and neck, liver or kidney cancer. The sample was CD4+ or CD8+ T cells sorted from blood, taken in a trial of the OX40 agonist ivuxolimab.

CDR3 DNA: TGTGCCAGCAGCTTAGAGCGGGGGGCATCCTCCTACGAGCAGTACTTC. Translating it yields CASSLERGASSYEQYF. The chain combines TRBV11-3 with TRBJ2-7, with 8 positions matching TRBD2. Germline trimming cut 0 bases from V and 0 bases from J; bases unmatched to any gene: 4. The CDR3 runs 16 residues. Germline CDR1 reads SGHNT; CDR2 reads YENEEA. The full variable domain, completed using reference TRBV11-3 and TRBJ2-7, is EAGVVQSPRYKIIEKKQPVAFWCNPISGHNTLYWYLQNLGQGPELLIRYENEEAVDDSQLPKDRFSAERLKGVDSTLKIQPAELGDSAVYLCASSLERGASSYEQYFGPGTRLTVT.